One and the same sample provided the 15 T cell receptor beta chains below, sequenced in a study of T-cell reconstitution after alpha-beta-depleted transplantation in children. As it was prepared, the TCRbeta library received unique molecular identifiers. Via MiXCR, TCRdb re-called the PCR reads, giving one row per CDR3 protein. In the table there are hundreds of thousands of distinct CDR3 sequences, under 15% of which are singletons. Here the sequenced sample was PBMCs, taken before TCRalphabeta/CD19-depleted stem cell transplant. Every receptor here comes from a girl aged 2 to 10 with congenital amegakaryocytic thrombocytopenia, due to receive a stem cell transplant.

This clonotype showed up just a few times. The V gene is TRBV15, the J gene TRBJ2-1; perhaps TRBD2 as D (6 bases). V was shortened by 3 bases and J by 7 bases, with 16 bases between the two germline ends. Looked up from germline, CDR1 is LNHNV and CDR2 is YYDKDF (reference sequence). The CDR3 consists of 15 residues. The CDR3 nucleotides are TGTGCCACCAGCAGGGGGAGGTGGGAAGGGAATGAGCAGTTCTTC. As protein: CATSRGRWEGNEQFF.

This clonotype was picked up many times. The chain combines TRBV5-1 with TRBJ2-1; the match to TRBD2 covers 9 bases. J lost 10 bases, V lost 0 bases, and 5 bases had no gene match. Germline CDR1 is SGHRS and CDR2 is YFSETQ. The CDR3 spans 14 residues. The CDR3: CASSLGSGSWEQFF. For the CDR3, the DNA is TGCGCCAGCAGCTTGGGTAGCGGGAGCTGGGAGCAGTTCTTC.

This chain connects TRBV12-3 or TRBV12-4 to TRBJ2-7, with 8 bases matching TRBD2. V shed 7 bases, J shed 7 bases, and the junction held 9 bases outside the gene matches. The CDR3 loop spans 13 amino acids. The CDR3 loop reads CASTTSGVLEQYF. DNA of the CDR3: TGTGCCAGCACTACTAGCGGAGTCCTGGAGCAGTACTTC.

This clonotype was observed a few times. The rearrangement joins TRBV28 to TRBJ2-7, with 7 bases that match TRBD2. V gave up 3 bases and J gave up 6 bases; unmatched junction bases: 2. CDR1 and CDR2 from the germline V gene are MDHEN and SYDVKM. The CDR3 loop spans 12 amino acids. The CDR3 DNA follows: TGTGCCAGCAGTTTCGGCGGGAGCGAGCAGTACTTC. It encodes CASSFGGSEQYF.

The V gene is TRBV28, the J gene TRBJ2-7; D gene uncertain. Trimming took off 5 bases at V and 3 bases at J, with 14 bases between the two ends. CDR3 length: 14 residues. CDR1 MDHEN and CDR2 SYDVKM come from the germline V gene. The CDR3 protein is CASSRSLAIYEQYF. The CDR3 DNA reads as TGTGCCAGCAGTCGATCGTTAGCTATCTACGAGCAGTACTTC.

For this clonotype: Mismatch with germline at one junction end may stem from a read error. This chain joins TRBV5-1 and TRBJ2-1, with 13 bases that match TRBD2. There are 17 residues in the CDR3. Germline V CDR1 and CDR2: SGHRS, YFSETQ. The DNA of the CDR3 is TGCGCCAGCAGCCTCAGACTAGCGGGAGGTCTCTACAATAAGCAGTTCTTC. Translated: CASSLRLAGGLYNKQFF. The full variable domain, with the rest looked up from reference TRBV5-1 and TRBJ2-1, is KAGVTQTPRYLIKTRGQQVTLSCSPISGHRSVSWYQQTPGQGLQFLFEYFSETQRNKGNFPGRFSGRQFSNSRSEMNVSTLELGDSALYLCASSLRLAGGLYNKQFFGPGTRLTVL.

This clonotype was seen repeatedly, ten times or more. The J gene is TRBJ2-7, the V gene TRBV20-1; D may be TRBD2 (5 bases). The germline V and J ends were trimmed by 2 bases and 5 bases, with 13 bases remaining between them. The CDR3 spans 13 residues. In germline, CDR1 is DFQATT, CDR2 SNEGSKA (reference sequence). CDR3 loop: CSARSGNKNEQYF. The CDR3 DNA sequence: TGCAGTGCTAGATCCGGGAATAAAAACGAGCAGTACTTC.

The J gene is TRBJ2-3, the V gene TRBV7-9, with TRBD2 matching over 8 bases. With 5 bases clipped from V and 3 bases from J, the junction kept 13 bases outside the gene matches. CDR1 SEHNR and CDR2 FQNEAQ come from the germline V gene (reference sequence). The CDR3 has 17 residues. CDR3 in amino acids: CASSHPGLEIWTDTQYF. The CDR3 bases are TGTGCCAGCAGCCATCCGGGACTAGAGATTTGGACAGATACGCAGTATTTT. Full variable domain (remainder filled in from reference TRBV7-9 and TRBJ2-3): DTGVSQNPRHKITKRGQNVTFRCDPISEHNRLYWYRQTLGQGPEFLTYFQNEAQLEKSRLLSDRFSAERPKGSFSTLEIQRTEQGDSAMYLCASSHPGLEIWTDTQYFGPGTRLTVL.

This clonotype has a handful of counts. V usage is TRBV5-6 and J usage is TRBJ2-3; maybe TRBD1 (6 bases). The CDR3 runs to 16 residues. The V end lost 1 base, the J end lost 3 bases, and 15 bases lay between the germline ends. Germline values: CDR1 SGHDT, CDR2 YYEEEE. The CDR3 DNA sequence: TGTGCCAGCAGCTTGATGGTCAGGGGACCAACAGATACGCAGTATTTT. Amino acid sequence: CASSLMVRGPTDTQYF. The entire variable domain, with the rest obtained from reference TRBV5-6 and TRBJ2-3, is as follows: DAGVTQSPTHLIKTRGQQVTLRCSPKSGHDTVSWYQQALGQGPQFIFQYYEEEERQRGNFPDRFSGHQFPNYSSELNVNALLLGDSALYLCASSLMVRGPTDTQYFGPGTRLTVL.

This clonotype has a count of ten or more. The chain employs TRBV20-1 and TRBJ2-1, with no clear D. In germline, CDR1 is DFQATT, CDR2 SNEGSKA (reference sequence). The CDR3 contains 12 residues. V was cut by 1 base and J by 4 bases, with 5 bases left in between. CDR3 loop: CSARGEYNEQFF. In DNA form, the CDR3 reads TGCAGTGCTAGAGGGGAATACAATGAGCAGTTCTTC.

Concerning this clonotype itself: A junction boundary mismatches the germline segment, possibly from a read error. The gene calls are TRBV5-1 and TRBJ2-7; 13 bases fit TRBD2. The CDR3 sequence is 17 residues long. The germline CDR1 and CDR2 sequences are SGHRS and YFSETQ. The CDR3 bases are TGCGCCAGCAGCTTCCTAGGGACTAGCGGGAACCTGGGCCAGCAGCACTTC. Protein: CASSFLGTSGNLGQQHF.

This clonotype appeared many times. The rearrangement joins TRBV12-3 or TRBV12-4 to TRBJ1-6; a weak D match, TRBD1 (5 bases). Trimming pared 4 bases from V and 14 bases from J, leaving 21 bases between. The CDR3 extends over 15 amino acids. Here the CDR3 reads CASSSLWGWRGTLHF. CDR3 DNA: TGTGCCAGCAGTTCCCTTTGGGGTTGGAGGGGCACCCTCCACTTT.

Concerning this clonotype: A read error may be the cause here, since a much bigger clone is one base away. The missing conserved phenylalanine or tryptophan at the end of this CDR3 makes a read error likely. V gene TRBV20-1 combines with J gene TRBJ1-2; D is uncertain. Germline lookup yields CDR1 DFQATT and CDR2 SNEGSKA (reference sequence). This CDR3 region has 15 residues. Trimming stripped 1 base from V and 8 bases from J, with 20 bases between. The CDR3 reads CSARVGNRQDGGYTY. CDR3 sequence (DNA): TGCAGTGCTAGAGTGGGGAACCGGCAGGATGGCGGCTACACCTAC.

This clonotype appeared a single time. This may come from a read error, since a much larger clone is one base off. The chain has TRBV28 and TRBJ1-2, with no clear D. Germline V gene lookup returns CDR1 MDHEN and CDR2 SYDVKM. CDR3 length: 13 residues. CDR3 DNA: TGTGCCAGCAGTTTACCGTCGGCCTATCGCTACCCCTTC. The encoded protein is CASSLPSAYRYPF.

This clonotype was detected a few times. The chain is built from TRBV7-9 and TRBJ2-5; TRBD1 might be the D (5 bases). The CDR3 consists of 16 residues. Trimming took off 4 bases at V and 5 bases at J, with 20 bases between the two ends. Looked up from germline, CDR1 is SEHNR and CDR2 is FQNEAQ (reference sequence). DNA for the CDR3: TGTGCCAGCAGCTCCTTCCCAAGGGGTATACTGGAGACCCAGTACTTC. It specifies CASSSFPRGILETQYF.